These 19 T cell receptor beta chains came from one sample sequenced in a study of CD8 T cells in ankylosing spondylitis. Via MiXCR, TCRdb re-called the 5' RACE reads, giving one row per CDR3 protein. The sample records roughly 240,000 distinct CDR3 sequences, over 30% being singletons. The sample was blood, either unsorted or a sorted T cell fraction (not recorded which). These receptors were taken from a male donor with ankylosing spondylitis or in good health (not recorded which).

This clonotype was seen more than once but under ten times. The CDR3 DNA reads TGCAGCGTTGTTGGGGACAGGAGGAATCAAGAGACCCAGTACTTC. Its translation is CSVVGDRRNQETQYF. This chain connects TRBV29-1 to TRBJ2-5, with 8 bases aligning to TRBD1. Unmatched junction bases numbered 9, after V lost 4 bases and J lost 2 bases. This CDR3 has 15 amino acids. Germline assignment: CDR1 SQVTM and CDR2 ANQGSEA.

There are a few counts of this clonotype. The gene calls are TRBV20-1 and TRBJ2-3; the D gene is possibly TRBD2 (5 bases). This CDR3 spans 14 amino acids. The V end was cut by 2 bases, the J end by 0 bases, with 9 bases between. Germline CDR1 and CDR2: DFQATT and SNEGSKA (reference sequence). CDR3 coding DNA: TGCAGTGCTAGATACGGGGTTAGCACAGATACGCAGTATTTT. Translating gives CSARYGVSTDTQYF.

This rearrangement joins TRBV12-3 or TRBV12-4 to TRBJ1-2; a possible D gene is TRBD1 (5 bases). The CDR3 is 13 residues long. Trimming pared 2 bases from V and 4 bases from J, leaving 8 bases between. The CDR3 DNA reads TGTGCCAGCAGTTTAAGGGGATCCTATGGCTACACCTTC. The encoded protein is CASSLRGSYGYTF.

The CDR3 DNA reads TGTGCCAGCACCGGACAGAAGAACACCGGGGAGCTGTTTTTT. Translation: CASTGQKNTGELFF. The rearrangement links TRBV4-2 to TRBJ2-2; D may be TRBD1 (6 bases). This CDR3 spans 14 amino acids. Deletions cut 7 bases from V and 1 base from J, with 10 bases between. Germline assignment: CDR1 LGHNA and CDR2 YNFKEQ.

This clonotype was seen a handful of times. The J gene is TRBJ2-5, the V gene TRBV3-1, with TRBD2 matching over 12 bases. After removal of 4 bases from V and 2 bases from J, the junction contained 2 bases not matched to a gene. Germline lookup yields CDR1 LGHDT and CDR2 YNNKEL (reference sequence). This CDR3 has 15 amino acids. The CDR3 is CASSRTSGAQETQYF. The CDR3 bases are TGTGCCAGCAGCCGGACTAGCGGGGCACAAGAGACCCAGTACTTC.

V is TRBV11-1 and J is TRBJ2-1; 15 nucleotides match TRBD2. V lost 5 bases to trimming and J lost 1 base; unmatched junction nucleotides: 15. CDR1 is SGHAT, CDR2 FQDESV, per germline (reference sequence). The CDR3 has 21 amino acids. CDR3 protein: CASSPIGWTSGGVISYNEQFF. The CDR3 DNA follows: TGTGCCAGCAGCCCCATAGGTTGGACTAGCGGGGGGGTTATATCCTACAATGAGCAGTTCTTC.

The gene calls are TRBV29-1 and TRBJ2-5, with D uncertain. Trimming removed 4 bases from V and 4 bases from J, with 7 bases in between. The CDR3 contains 11 residues. CDR1 is SQVTM and CDR2 is ANQGSEA in the germline V gene. The DNA for the CDR3 is TGCAGCGTTGGGTACTCAGAGACCCAGTACTTC. This translates into CSVGYSETQYF. Filled out from reference TRBV29-1 and TRBJ2-5, the complete variable domain reads SAVISQKPSRDICQRGTSLTIQCQVDSQVTMMFWYRQQPGQSLTLIATANQGSEATYESGFVIDKFPISRPNLTFSTLTVSNMSPEDSSIYLCSVGYSETQYFGPGTRLLVL.

This clonotype came up a few times. The V call is TRBV29-1, the J call TRBJ1-2; 8 bases map to TRBD1. The CDR3 loop spans 12 amino acids. Unmatched junction bases numbered 7, after V lost 5 bases and J lost 8 bases. The germline CDR1 and CDR2 sequences are SQVTM and ANQGSEA. The CDR3 region has the DNA TGCAGCGTTCCGGACAGGGATGGAGGCTACACCTTC. This encodes CSVPDRDGGYTF.

The J gene is TRBJ2-7, the V gene TRBV27, with 7 positions matching TRBD1. Per germline, CDR1 MNHEY and CDR2 SMNVEV (reference sequence). This CDR3 contains 14 residues. Trimming cost V 5 bases and J 3 bases; bases outside gene matches: 7. CDR3 DNA sequence: TGTGCCAGCAGTCCCGGGACAGCCAGCTACGAGCAGTACTTC. This codes for CASSPGTASYEQYF.

This sequence joins TRBV4-1 and TRBJ2-7; D ambiguous. Germline V lookup: CDR1 MGHRA, CDR2 YSYEKL. The CDR3 extends over 16 amino acids. V lost 2 bases, J lost 2 bases, and 16 bases lay in between. CDR3 amino acids: CASSQKTTIDPYEQYF. In nucleotides, the CDR3 is TGCGCCAGCAGCCAAAAGACGACCATCGACCCCTACGAGCAGTACTTC.

This clonotype was seen more than once but under ten times. The rearrangement uses TRBV6-2 or TRBV6-3 and TRBJ1-2; possibly TRBD1 for D (6 bases). This CDR3 has 13 residues. CDR1 is MNHEY and CDR2 is SVGEGT in the germline V gene. V was shortened by 2 bases and J by 3 bases, with 7 bases between the two germline ends. Here the CDR3 DNA reads TGTGCCAGCAGTTACAACAGGGACTATGGCTACACCTTC. It is translated as CASSYNRDYGYTF.

This rearrangement joins TRBV10-3 to TRBJ2-3; 7 bases map to TRBD2. The CDR3 consists of 14 residues. Trimming cost V 3 bases and J 10 bases; bases outside gene matches: 10. Germline V gene sequence: CDR1 ENHRY, CDR2 SYGVKD. CDR3 DNA: TGTGCCATCAGTGAAAGCCTAGCGGAGCGGGCGCAGTATTTT. Its translation: CAISESLAERAQYF.

This clonotype has just a few counts. CDR3 sequence reads: CSARADRGPSPLHF. The CDR3, as DNA: TGCAGTGCTAGGGCGGACAGGGGGCCTTCACCCCTCCACTTT. This chain uses TRBV20-1 with TRBJ1-6; 11 positions agree with TRBD1. The CDR3 is 14 residues long. V gave up 3 bases and J gave up 9 bases; unmatched junction bases: 4. Germline CDR1 reads DFQATT; CDR2 reads SNEGSKA (reference sequence).

Written as DNA, the CDR3 is TGCGCCAGCAGCTTGGCCGTCATCACAGATACGCAGTATTTT. It translates to CASSLAVITDTQYF. The V and J genes are TRBV5-1 and TRBJ2-3; no reliable D call. Deletions cut 0 bases from V and 2 bases from J, with 7 bases between. The germline gives CDR1 SGHRS, CDR2 YFSETQ. This CDR3 contains 14 residues. Full variable domain (missing parts from reference TRBV5-1 and TRBJ2-3): KAGVTQTPRYLIKTRGQQVTLSCSPISGHRSVSWYQQTPGQGLQFLFEYFSETQRNKGNFPGRFSGRQFSNSRSEMNVSTLELGDSALYLCASSLAVITDTQYFGPGTRLTVL.

The J gene is TRBJ1-1, the V gene TRBV27; 10 bases are shared with TRBD1. Losses at the gene ends were 1 base for V and 4 bases for J; bases not matched to a gene: 3. Germline-derived CDR1 and CDR2 are MNHEY and SMNVEV (reference sequence). The CDR3 contains 15 residues. The CDR3, as DNA: TGTGCCAGCAGTTTATGGACAGGGGGGGCCACTGAAGCTTTCTTT. Residues: CASSLWTGGATEAFF.

This clonotype appeared a few times. The chain uses TRBV6-5 and TRBJ1-1; D remains ambiguous. V dropped 7 bases and J dropped 1 base, with 7 bases sitting between them. The CDR3 is 12 amino acids. Germline loops: CDR1 MNHEY, CDR2 SVGAGI. CDR3 loop: CASNNPNTEAFF. CDR3 coding DNA: TGTGCCAGCAACAACCCGAACACTGAAGCTTTCTTT.

The DNA of the CDR3 is TGTGCCAGCAGCCCCGGGACACCCAAAAACATTCAGTACTTC. This gives the protein CASSPGTPKNIQYF. The chain links TRBV28 to TRBJ2-4, with D maybe TRBD1 (6 bases). Trimming stripped 6 bases from V and 2 bases from J, with 11 bases between. Germline values: CDR1 MDHEN, CDR2 SYDVKM. The CDR3 loop spans 14 amino acids.

This clonotype was recorded a few times. This chain joins TRBV12-3 or TRBV12-4 and TRBJ2-3; TRBD2 matches 13 bases. This CDR3 comprises 17 residues. Trimming cost V 1 base and J 4 bases; bases outside gene matches: 5. CDR3 residues: CASSLGGLAGIADTQYF. CDR3 in DNA: TGTGCCAGCAGTTTAGGGGGACTAGCGGGGATCGCAGATACGCAGTATTTT.

This clonotype was seen more than once but under ten times. The chain employs TRBV20-1 and TRBJ2-1, with a possible D match to TRBD2 (5 bases). The CDR3 spans 16 residues. Looked up from germline, CDR1 is DFQATT and CDR2 is SNEGSKA (reference sequence). V shed 0 bases and J shed 1 base, with 13 bases lying between them. CDR3 coding DNA: TGCAGTGCTAGAGATCAACCTAGCAGGTCCTACAATGAGCAGTTCTTC. This codes for CSARDQPSRSYNEQFF.